This T cell receptor (beta chain) stems from a study of blood T cell repertoires in COVID-19. J gave up 9 bases and V 10 bases, and 9 bases lay outside the gene matches. The V gene's germline CDR1 is ENHRY and CDR2 SYGVKD. The CDR3 sequence is 12 residues long. Generated by immunoSEQ multiplex PCR, the TCRdb table keeps only in-frame clones and is missing some. The top ten clones hold around 12% of a sample with over 40,000 clones, around 93% of them seen once. The rearrangement joins TRBV10-3 to TRBJ2-1; 7 positions match TRBD1. The source of this sequence is a human donor in a cohort sampled during active COVID-19. Sequencing used peripheral blood. The CDR3 DNA sequence: TGTGCCACCGAGACAGGGAGTAGTGAGCAGTTCTTC. Its translation is CATETGSSEQFF.